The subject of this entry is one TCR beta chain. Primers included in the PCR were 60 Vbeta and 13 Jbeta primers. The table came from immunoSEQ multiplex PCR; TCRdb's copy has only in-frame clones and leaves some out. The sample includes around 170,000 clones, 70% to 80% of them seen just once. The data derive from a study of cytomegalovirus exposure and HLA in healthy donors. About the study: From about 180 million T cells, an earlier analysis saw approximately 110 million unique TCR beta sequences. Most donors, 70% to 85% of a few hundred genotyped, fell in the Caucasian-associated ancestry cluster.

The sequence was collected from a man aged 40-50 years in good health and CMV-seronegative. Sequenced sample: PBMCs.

The CDR3 DNA sequence: TGCAGCGTTGAAACAGGGGGCCGGGACATTCAGTACTTC. It translates to CSVETGGRDIQYF. The rearrangement joins TRBV29-1 to TRBJ2-4; TRBD1 aligns across 9 bases. The germline gives CDR1 SQVTM, CDR2 ANQGSEA. This CDR3 region has 13 residues. Trimming removed 2 bases from V and 8 bases from J; junction bases left unmatched: 4.